This T cell receptor beta chain appears in the sequencing data of a study of chronic HIV infection and antiretroviral therapy. CDR1 is SQVTM and CDR2 is ANQGSEA in the germline V gene. The V end was cut by 3 bases, the J end by 2 bases, with 7 bases between. This CDR3 contains 12 residues. MiXCR, run by TCRdb on the 5' RACE reads, gives a single entry per CDR3 protein. The data contain some 38,000 distinct CDR3 sequences, about 7.4% of them seen just once; the ten biggest clones take up 2.9%. Only a few counts were recorded for this clonotype. This chain links TRBV29-1 with TRBJ2-5; possibly TRBD1 for D (6 bases). Sequenced material: peripheral blood. The receptor's source is an adult who had HIV and had not received antiretroviral therapy, or was an uninfected healthy control (not recorded which). In DNA, the CDR3 is TGCAGCGTTGACCAGGGGCAAGAGACCCAGTACTTC. It specifies CSVDQGQETQYF. The full variable domain, its missing parts supplied by reference TRBV29-1 and TRBJ2-5, is SAVISQKPSRDICQRGTSLTIQCQVDSQVTMMFWYRQQPGQSLTLIATANQGSEATYESGFVIDKFPISRPNLTFSTLTVSNMSPEDSSIYLCSVDQGQETQYFGPGTRLLVL.